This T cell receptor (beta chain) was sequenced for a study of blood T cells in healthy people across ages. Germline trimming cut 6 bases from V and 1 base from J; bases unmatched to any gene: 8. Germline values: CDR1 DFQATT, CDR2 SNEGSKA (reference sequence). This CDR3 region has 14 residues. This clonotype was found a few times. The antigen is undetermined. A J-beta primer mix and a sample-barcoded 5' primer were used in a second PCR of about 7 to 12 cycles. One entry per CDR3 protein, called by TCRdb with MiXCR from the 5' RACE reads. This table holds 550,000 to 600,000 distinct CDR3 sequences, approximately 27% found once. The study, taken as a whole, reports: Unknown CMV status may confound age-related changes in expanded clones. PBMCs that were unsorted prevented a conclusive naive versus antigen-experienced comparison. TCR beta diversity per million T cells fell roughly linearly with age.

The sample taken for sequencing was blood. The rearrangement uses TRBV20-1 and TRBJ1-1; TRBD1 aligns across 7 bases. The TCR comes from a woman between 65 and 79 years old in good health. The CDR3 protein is CSARIGQANTEAFF. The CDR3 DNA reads TGCAGTGCCAGAATCGGACAGGCGAACACTGAAGCTTTCTTT.